This T cell receptor beta chain was sequenced for a study of tumor and adjacent non-tumor tissue in lung cancer. Germline CDR1 is MDHEN and CDR2 is SYDVKM. V shed 0 bases, J shed 4 bases, and the junction held 1 base outside the gene matches. The CDR3 is made up of 16 amino acids. The sample holds many counts of this clonotype. A modified ARM-PCR protocol with three rounds of nested PCR amplified TCRbeta. TCRdb analysed the multiplex PCR reads with MiXCR anew, one entry per CDR3 protein. The sample includes tens of thousands of distinct CDR3 sequences, about two thirds of them seen just once. This sample's RNA came from whole unsorted tissue.

The clonotype was recovered from a woman aged 70 to 79 with non-small cell lung cancer. The sample comprised lung tumor tissue. V usage is TRBV28 and J usage is TRBJ2-2, with 11 bases fitting TRBD2. This chain's CDR3 is CASSLWTSGATGELFF. Written as DNA, the CDR3 is TGTGCCAGCAGTTTATGGACTAGCGGGGCCACCGGGGAGCTGTTTTTT.